This T cell receptor beta chain emerged from a study of blood T cell repertoires in COVID-19. The wider study: There were acute and convalescent COVID-19 samples, and they came from the United States, Italy and Spain. PBMCs, B-cell-depleted T cells, or T cells were the source of the cDNA or gDNA that made up the material.

This clone was counted once. Libraries were prepared by immunoSEQ multiplex PCR; TCRdb keeps only in-frame clonotypes and omits some of them. The table includes roughly 430,000 clones, approximately 90% detected once. V trimming: 4 bases; J trimming: 6 bases; junction bases outside the gene matches: 5. The CDR3 length is 13 residues. CDR1 SGHRS and CDR2 YFSETQ come from the germline V gene. Participants were aged roughly 18 to 95 years, lived in 24 US areas, and enrolled virtually. Clinical history as reported by participants underpinned cohort assignment. The rearrangement uses TRBV5-1 and TRBJ1-1; 8 nucleotides align to TRBD1. The source is a woman in her late teens or twenties who had been exposed to COVID-19. Sequencing input: PBMCs or T cells enriched from blood (not recorded which). The CDR3 DNA is TGCGCCAGCAGCCAGGGGGCTGGGTCTGAAGCTTTCTTT. Amino acids: CASSQGAGSEAFF.